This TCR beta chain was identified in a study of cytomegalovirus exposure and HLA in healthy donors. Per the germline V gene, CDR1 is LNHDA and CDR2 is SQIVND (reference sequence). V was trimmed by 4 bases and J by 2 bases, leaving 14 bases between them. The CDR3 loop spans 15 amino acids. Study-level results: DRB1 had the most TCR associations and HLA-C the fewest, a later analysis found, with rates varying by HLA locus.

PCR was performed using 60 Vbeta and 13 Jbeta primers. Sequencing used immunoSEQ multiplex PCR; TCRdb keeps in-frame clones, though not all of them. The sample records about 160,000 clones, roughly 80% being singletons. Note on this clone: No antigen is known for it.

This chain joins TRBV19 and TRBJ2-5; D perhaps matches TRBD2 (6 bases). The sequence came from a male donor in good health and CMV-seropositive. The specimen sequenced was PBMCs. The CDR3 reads CASSTIVGTQETQYF. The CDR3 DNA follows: TGTGCCAGTAGTACCATCGTCGGGACTCAAGAGACCCAGTACTTC. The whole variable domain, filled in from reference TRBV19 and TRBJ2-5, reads DGGITQSPKYLFRKEGQNVTLSCEQNLNHDAMYWYRQDPGQGLRLIYYSQIVNDFQKGDIAEGYSVSREKKESFPLTVTSAQKNPTAFYLCASSTIVGTQETQYFGPGTRLLVL.